This TCR beta chain was retrieved from a study of Graves' ophthalmopathy and Graves' hyperthyroidism. This clonotype was observed many times. The CDR3 has 13 residues. Germline-derived CDR1 and CDR2 are SQVTM and ANQGSEA. The germline V and J ends were trimmed by 4 bases and 1 base, with 10 bases remaining between them. Transcripts of RNA were the source for amplifying TCR beta CDR3 regions. Second-round multiplex PCR came after a first-round RT-PCR that employed HTBI primers. TCRdb used MiXCR to reprocess the multiplex PCR reads, holding one entry per CDR3 protein. The data hold about 740,000 distinct CDR3 sequences, with approximately 40% observed a single time.

This chain connects TRBV29-1 to TRBJ1-1; tentative D call: TRBD1 (5 bases). The origin of this receptor is an adult man with Graves' ophthalmopathy. The sequenced sample consisted of peripheral blood. CDR3 residues: CSVARGANTEAFF. The CDR3, as DNA: TGCAGCGTTGCAAGGGGCGCGAACACTGAAGCTTTCTTT.